This T cell receptor (beta chain) was sequenced during a study of long-term antiretroviral therapy in people with HIV. Study-wide results and caveats: For ART adherence, viral resistance and therapy changes, no data were available. Repertoire composition at all time points was dominated by clones that had expanded before ART.

Survey-level resolution applied to immunoSEQ assay v3.0. Sequenced by immunoSEQ multiplex PCR; TCRdb stores in-frame clones only, minus some. Among about 28,000 clones listed, roughly 84% were seen once. CDR3 length equals 17 residues. Germline CDR1 is SGHVS and CDR2 is FNYEAQ. Unmatched junction bases numbered 7, after V lost 3 bases and J lost 0 bases. As regards this clone: Its antigen remains unknown.

The genes are TRBV7-6 and TRBJ2-2, with 7 bases aligning to TRBD1. The TCR was taken from a man aged 18-30 years with HIV. Specimen: unsorted PBMCs, collected 0.4 years after starting antiretroviral therapy. Written as DNA, the CDR3 is TGTGCCAGCAGCTTTCCTTCGACAGGGACGAACACCGGGGAGCTGTTTTTT. It encodes CASSFPSTGTNTGELFF.